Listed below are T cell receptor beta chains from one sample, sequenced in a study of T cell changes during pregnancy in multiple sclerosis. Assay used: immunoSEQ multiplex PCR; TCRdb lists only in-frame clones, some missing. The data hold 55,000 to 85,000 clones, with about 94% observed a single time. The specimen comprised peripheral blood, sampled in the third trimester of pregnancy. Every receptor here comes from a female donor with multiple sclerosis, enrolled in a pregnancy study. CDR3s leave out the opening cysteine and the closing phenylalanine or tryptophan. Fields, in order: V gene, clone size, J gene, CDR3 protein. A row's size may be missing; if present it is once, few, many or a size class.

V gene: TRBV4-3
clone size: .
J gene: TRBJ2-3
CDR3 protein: ASSQVLRLAGGPDTQY

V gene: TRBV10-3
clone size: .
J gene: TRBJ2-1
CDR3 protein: AISDPGQSNEQF

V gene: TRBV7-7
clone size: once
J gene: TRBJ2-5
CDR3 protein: ASSLDSSAETQY

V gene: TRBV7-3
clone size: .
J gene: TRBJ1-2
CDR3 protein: ASSSPRDRVYGYT

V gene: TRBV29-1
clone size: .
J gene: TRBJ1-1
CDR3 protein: SVVRFEGVGTEAF

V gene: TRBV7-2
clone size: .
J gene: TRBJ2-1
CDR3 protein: ASSPGDRRGEQF

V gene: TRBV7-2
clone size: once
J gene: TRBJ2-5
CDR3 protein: ASSLAAVQETQY

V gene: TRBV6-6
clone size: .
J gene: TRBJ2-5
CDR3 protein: ASSYPGRAKETQY

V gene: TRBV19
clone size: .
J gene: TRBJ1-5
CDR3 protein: ASSVTGGRQPQH

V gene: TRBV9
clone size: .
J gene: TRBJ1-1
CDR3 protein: ASGTGPNTEAF

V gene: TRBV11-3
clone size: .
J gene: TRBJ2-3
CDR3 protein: ASSLGTAGVTDTQY

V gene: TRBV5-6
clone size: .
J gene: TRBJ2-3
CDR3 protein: ASSLIAGGGTDTQY

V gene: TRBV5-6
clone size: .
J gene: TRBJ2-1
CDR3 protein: ASSSTAPIFYNEQF

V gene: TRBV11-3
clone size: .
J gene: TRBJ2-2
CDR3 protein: ASSFSNTGELF

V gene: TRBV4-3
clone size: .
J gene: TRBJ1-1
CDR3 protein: ASSQEVGRVNTEAF

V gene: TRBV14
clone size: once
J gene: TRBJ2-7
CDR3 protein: ASSQLGQLLIYEQY

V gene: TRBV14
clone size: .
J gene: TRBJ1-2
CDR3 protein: ASSQSDRPYGYT

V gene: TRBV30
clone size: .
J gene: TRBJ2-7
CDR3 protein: AWGGQGRKQY